This T cell receptor beta chain derives from a study of cytomegalovirus exposure and HLA in healthy donors. Whole-study findings and limits: Cytomegalovirus-associated TCR beta chains were listed, numbering roughly 150.

Primers included in the PCR were 60 Vbeta and 13 Jbeta primers. Repertoires were generated with immunoSEQ multiplex PCR, while TCRdb's copy carries only in-frame clones and drops some. Of over 250,000 clones in the sample, more than 55% are singletons; the top ten hold around 2.3%. The CDR3 length is 13 residues. Trimming shortened V by 0 bases and J by 4 bases, and 5 bases separated the two germline ends. The germline V gene encodes CDR1 SGHNT and CDR2 YYREEE (reference sequence). This clone was detected only a few times. The antigen is unknown. The TCR originated in a female donor in good health and CMV-seronegative. The source material was PBMCs. The rearrangement joins TRBV5-4 to TRBJ2-1; D gene ambiguous. In DNA, the CDR3 is TGTGCCAGCAGCTTGGACCGGTACAATGAGCAGTTCTTC. Translated: CASSLDRYNEQFF.